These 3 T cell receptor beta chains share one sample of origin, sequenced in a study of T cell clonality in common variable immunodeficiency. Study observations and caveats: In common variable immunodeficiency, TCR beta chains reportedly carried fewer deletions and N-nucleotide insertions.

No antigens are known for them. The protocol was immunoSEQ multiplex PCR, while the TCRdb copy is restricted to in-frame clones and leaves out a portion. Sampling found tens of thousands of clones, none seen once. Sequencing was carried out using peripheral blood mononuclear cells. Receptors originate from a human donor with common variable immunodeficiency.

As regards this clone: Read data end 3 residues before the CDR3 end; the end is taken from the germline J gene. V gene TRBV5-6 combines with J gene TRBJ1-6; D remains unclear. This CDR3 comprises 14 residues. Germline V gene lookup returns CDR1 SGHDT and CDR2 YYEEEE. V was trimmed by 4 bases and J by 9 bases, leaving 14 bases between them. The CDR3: CASSLRRGGSPLHF. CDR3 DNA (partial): TGTGCCAGCAGCCTTAGACGCGGTGGTTCACCC. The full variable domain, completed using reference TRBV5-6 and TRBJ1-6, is DAGVTQSPTHLIKTRGQQVTLRCSPKSGHDTVSWYQQALGQGPQFIFQYYEEEERQRGNFPDRFSGHQFPNYSSELNVNALLLGDSALYLCASSLRRGGSPLHFGNGTRLTVT.

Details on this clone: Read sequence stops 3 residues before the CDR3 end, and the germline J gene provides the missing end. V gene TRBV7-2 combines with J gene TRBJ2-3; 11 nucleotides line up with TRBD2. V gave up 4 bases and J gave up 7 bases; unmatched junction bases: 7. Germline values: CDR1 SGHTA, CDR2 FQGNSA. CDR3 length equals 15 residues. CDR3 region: CASSSPGTSGHTQYF. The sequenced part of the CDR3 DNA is TGTGCCAGCAGCTCGCCCGGGACTAGCGGCCATACG.

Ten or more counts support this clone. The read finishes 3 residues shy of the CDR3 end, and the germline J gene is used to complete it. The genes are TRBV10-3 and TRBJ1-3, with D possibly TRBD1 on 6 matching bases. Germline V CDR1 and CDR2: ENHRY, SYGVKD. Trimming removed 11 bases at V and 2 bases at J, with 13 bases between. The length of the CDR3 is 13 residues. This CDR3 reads CAVSQGTGNTIYF. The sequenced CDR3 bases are TGTGCCGTCTCACAGGGAACTGGAAACACC.